The 3 T cell receptor beta chains below come from one sample, sequenced in a study of radiotherapy plus CTLA-4 blockade in lung cancer. TCRdb's copy holds only in-frame clones and misses some; the assay was immunoSEQ multiplex PCR. The data contain tens of thousands of clones, 60% to 85% of them singletons. The sequenced sample was peripheral blood, obtained from a patient treated with radiotherapy plus ipilimumab. All receptors come from a human donor with non-small cell lung cancer whose response to radiotherapy plus ipilimumab could not be evaluated. Some clones in this sample may be carry-over from other donors' samples.

The rearrangement uses TRBV11-2 and TRBJ1-1; no clear D. V was trimmed by 5 bases and J by 3 bases, leaving 10 bases between them. CDR3 length equals 13 residues. The V gene's germline CDR1 is SGHAT and CDR2 FQNNGV. In DNA form, the CDR3 reads TGTGCCAGCAGCGACGAGGTGGACACTGAAGCTTTCTTT. It specifies CASSDEVDTEAFF.

This clone was detected a few times. The chain carries TRBV19 and TRBJ2-7, with TRBD1 matching 7 bases. The CDR3 extends over 13 amino acids. Per germline, CDR1 LNHDA and CDR2 SQIVND (reference sequence). V shed 7 bases, J shed 7 bases, and the junction held 10 bases outside the gene matches. CDR3 residues: CASTGTVGVEQYF. Here the CDR3 DNA reads TGTGCCAGTACCGGGACAGTCGGCGTAGAGCAGTACTTC.

The chain links TRBV2 to TRBJ1-5; TRBD1 agrees at 7 bases. This CDR3 region has 14 residues. Germline CDR1 reads SNHLY; CDR2 reads FYNNEI. V was clipped by 7 bases and J by 3 bases; unmatched bases: 6. CDR3 bases: TGTGCCAGCACTTTCGGGACAGTCAATCAGCCCCAGCATTTT. Encoded protein: CASTFGTVNQPQHF.